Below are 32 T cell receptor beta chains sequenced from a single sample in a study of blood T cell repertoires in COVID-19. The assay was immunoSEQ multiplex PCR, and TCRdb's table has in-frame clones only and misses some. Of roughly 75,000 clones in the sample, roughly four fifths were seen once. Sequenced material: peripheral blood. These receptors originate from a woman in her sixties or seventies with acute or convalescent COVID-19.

The CDR3 region is CASSLDAAGRGSYEQYF. CDR3 sequence (DNA): TGTGCCAGCAGCTTAGACGCCGCGGGGAGAGGCTCCTACGAGCAGTACTTC. The chain combines TRBV7-9 with TRBJ2-7; possible D gene TRBD2, 6 bases. Trimming stripped 1 base from V and 0 bases from J, with 16 bases between. Germline CDR1 reads SEHNR; CDR2 reads FQNEAQ (reference sequence). CDR3 length equals 17 residues.

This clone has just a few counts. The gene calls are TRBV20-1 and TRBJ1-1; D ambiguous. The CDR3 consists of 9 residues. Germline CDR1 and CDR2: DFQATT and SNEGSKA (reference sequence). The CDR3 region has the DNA TGCAGGGGTGGGAGTGAAGCTTTCTTT. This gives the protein CRGGSEAFF.

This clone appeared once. CDR3 sequence (DNA): TGCAGCGTTGGTGGTACGGCGAACACCGGGGAGCTGTTTTTT. As protein: CSVGGTANTGELFF. The chain is built from TRBV29-1 and TRBJ2-2; D is unresolved. Germline CDR1 SQVTM, CDR2 ANQGSEA. Trimming removed 4 bases from V and 0 bases from J, with 9 bases in between. The length of the CDR3 is 14 residues.

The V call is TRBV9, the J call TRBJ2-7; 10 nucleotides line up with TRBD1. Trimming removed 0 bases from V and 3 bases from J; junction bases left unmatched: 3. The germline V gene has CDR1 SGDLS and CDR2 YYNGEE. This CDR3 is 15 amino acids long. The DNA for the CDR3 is TGTGCCAGCAGCGTAGGGACAGGGGGTTTCTACGAGCAGTACTTC. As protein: CASSVGTGGFYEQYF.

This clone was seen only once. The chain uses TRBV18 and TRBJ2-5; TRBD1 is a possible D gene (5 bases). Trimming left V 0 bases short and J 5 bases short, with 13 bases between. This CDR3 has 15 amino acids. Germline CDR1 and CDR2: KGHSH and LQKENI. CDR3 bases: TGTGCCAGCTCACCACCGGCAGGGCCTCGGGAGACCCAGTACTTC. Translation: CASSPPAGPRETQYF.

The CDR3: CASSLLSGQVSEQFF. Here the CDR3 DNA reads TGTGCCAGCAGCTTATTAAGCGGGCAGGTCTCTGAGCAGTTCTTC. J is TRBJ2-1 and V is TRBV7-2; D possibly corresponds to TRBD2 (6 bases). Per germline, CDR1 SGHTA and CDR2 FQGNSA. V lost 2 bases and J lost 9, with 17 bases in between. The CDR3 has 15 residues. The full variable domain, with the rest looked up from reference TRBV7-2 and TRBJ2-1, is GAGVSQSPSNKVTEKGKDVELRCDPISGHTALYWYRQSLGQGLEFLIYFQGNSAPDKSGLPSDRFSAERTGGSVSTLTIQRTQQEDSAVYLCASSLLSGQVSEQFFGPGTRLTVL.

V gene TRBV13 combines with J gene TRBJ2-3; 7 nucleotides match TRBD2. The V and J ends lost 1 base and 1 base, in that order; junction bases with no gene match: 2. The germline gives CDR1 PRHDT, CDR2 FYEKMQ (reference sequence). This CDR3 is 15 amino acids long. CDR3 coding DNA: TGTGCCAGCAGCTTAGAGGCGGGAGGCACAGATACGCAGTATTTT. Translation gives CASSLEAGGTDTQYF.

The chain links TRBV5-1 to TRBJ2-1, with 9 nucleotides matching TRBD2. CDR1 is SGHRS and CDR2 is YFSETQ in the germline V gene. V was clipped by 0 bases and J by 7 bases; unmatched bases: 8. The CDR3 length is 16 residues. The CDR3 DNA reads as TGCGCCAGCAGCTTGGGAGTCTTAGCGGGGGTTAATGAGCAGTTCTTC. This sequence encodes CASSLGVLAGVNEQFF. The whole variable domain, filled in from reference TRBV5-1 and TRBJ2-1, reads KAGVTQTPRYLIKTRGQQVTLSCSPISGHRSVSWYQQTPGQGLQFLFEYFSETQRNKGNFPGRFSGRQFSNSRSEMNVSTLELGDSALYLCASSLGVLAGVNEQFFGPGTRLTVL.

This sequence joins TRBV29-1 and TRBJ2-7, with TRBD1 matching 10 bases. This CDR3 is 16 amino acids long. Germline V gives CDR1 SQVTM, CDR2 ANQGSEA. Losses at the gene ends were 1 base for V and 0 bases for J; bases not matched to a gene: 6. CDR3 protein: CSVEGGTGESSYEQYF. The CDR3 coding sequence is TGCAGCGTTGAAGGGGGGACAGGGGAGAGCTCCTACGAGCAGTACTTC.

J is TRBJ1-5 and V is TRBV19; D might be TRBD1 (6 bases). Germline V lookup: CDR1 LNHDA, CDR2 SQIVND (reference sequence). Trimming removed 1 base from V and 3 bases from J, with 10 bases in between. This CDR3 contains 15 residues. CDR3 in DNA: TGTGCCAGTAGTATAGCGACAGGCCCCAATCAGCCCCAGCATTTT. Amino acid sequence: CASSIATGPNQPQHF.

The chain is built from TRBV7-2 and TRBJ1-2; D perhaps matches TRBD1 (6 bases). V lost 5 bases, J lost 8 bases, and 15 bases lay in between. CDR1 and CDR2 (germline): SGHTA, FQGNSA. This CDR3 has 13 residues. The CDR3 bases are TGTGCCAGCAGCCCTACAGGGCTAGGAGGCTACACCTTC. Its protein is CASSPTGLGGYTF. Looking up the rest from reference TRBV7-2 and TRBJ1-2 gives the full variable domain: GAGVSQSPSNKVTEKGKDVELRCDPISGHTALYWYRQSLGQGLEFLIYFQGNSAPDKSGLPSDRFSAERTGGSVSTLTIQRTQQEDSAVYLCASSPTGLGGYTFGSGTRLTVV.

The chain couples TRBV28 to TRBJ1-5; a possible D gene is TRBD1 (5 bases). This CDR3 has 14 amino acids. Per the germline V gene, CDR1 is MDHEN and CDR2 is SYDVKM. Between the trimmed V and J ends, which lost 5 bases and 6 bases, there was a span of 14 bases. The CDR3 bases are TGTGCCAGCAGTCAGCCCCGGGGGGTTCAGCCCCAGCATTTT. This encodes CASSQPRGVQPQHF.

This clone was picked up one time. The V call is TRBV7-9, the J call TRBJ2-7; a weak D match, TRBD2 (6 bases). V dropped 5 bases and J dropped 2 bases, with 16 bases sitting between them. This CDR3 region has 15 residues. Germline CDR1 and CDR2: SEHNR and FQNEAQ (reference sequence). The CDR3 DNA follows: TGTGCCAGCAGCCCCCGCGGGACGCCGACCTACGAGCAGTACTTC. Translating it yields CASSPRGTPTYEQYF.

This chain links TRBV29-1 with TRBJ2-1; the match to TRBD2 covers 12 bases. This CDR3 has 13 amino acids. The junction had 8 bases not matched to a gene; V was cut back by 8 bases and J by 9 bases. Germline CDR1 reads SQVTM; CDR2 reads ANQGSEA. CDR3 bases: TGCAGCTCGGATCCTAGCGGGGGGGGTGAGCAGTTCTTC. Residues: CSSDPSGGGEQFF.

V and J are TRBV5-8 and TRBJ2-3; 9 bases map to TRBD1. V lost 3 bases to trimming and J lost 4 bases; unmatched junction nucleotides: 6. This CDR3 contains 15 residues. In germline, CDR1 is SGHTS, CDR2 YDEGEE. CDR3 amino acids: CASSSHRGPADTQYF. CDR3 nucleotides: TGTGCCAGCAGCTCCCACAGGGGGCCAGCAGATACGCAGTATTTT.

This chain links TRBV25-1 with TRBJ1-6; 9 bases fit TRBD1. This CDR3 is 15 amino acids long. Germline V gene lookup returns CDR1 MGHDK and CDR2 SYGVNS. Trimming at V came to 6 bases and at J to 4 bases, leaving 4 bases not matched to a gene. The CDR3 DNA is TGTGCCAGCAGCGAACAGGGGGCATATAATTCACCCCTCCACTTT. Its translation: CASSEQGAYNSPLHF.

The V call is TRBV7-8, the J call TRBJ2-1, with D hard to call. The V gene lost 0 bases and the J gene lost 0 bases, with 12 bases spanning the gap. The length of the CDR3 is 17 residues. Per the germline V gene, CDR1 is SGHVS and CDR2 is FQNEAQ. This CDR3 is CASSLADVRSSYNEQFF. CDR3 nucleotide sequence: TGTGCCAGCAGCTTAGCTGACGTAAGGAGCTCCTACAATGAGCAGTTCTTC.

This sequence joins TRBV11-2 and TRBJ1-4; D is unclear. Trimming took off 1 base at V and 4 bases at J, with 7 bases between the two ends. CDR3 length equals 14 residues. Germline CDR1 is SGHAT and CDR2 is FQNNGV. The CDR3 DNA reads TGTGCCAGCAGCTTAGGTCGTAATAATGAAAAACTGTTTTTT. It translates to CASSLGRNNEKLFF.

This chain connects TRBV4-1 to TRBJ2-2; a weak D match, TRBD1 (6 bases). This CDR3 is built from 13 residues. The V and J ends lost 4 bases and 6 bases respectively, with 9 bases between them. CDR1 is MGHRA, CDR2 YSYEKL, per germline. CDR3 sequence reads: CASSPQGSGELFF. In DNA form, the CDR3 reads TGCGCCAGCAGCCCACAGGGATCCGGGGAGCTGTTTTTT.

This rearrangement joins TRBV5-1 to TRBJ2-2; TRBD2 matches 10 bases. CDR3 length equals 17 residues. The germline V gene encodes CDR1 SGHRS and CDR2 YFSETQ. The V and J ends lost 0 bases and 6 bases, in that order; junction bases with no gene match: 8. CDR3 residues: CASSLEGASGSPGELFF. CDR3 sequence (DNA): TGCGCCAGCAGCTTGGAGGGAGCTAGCGGGAGCCCCGGGGAGCTGTTTTTT.

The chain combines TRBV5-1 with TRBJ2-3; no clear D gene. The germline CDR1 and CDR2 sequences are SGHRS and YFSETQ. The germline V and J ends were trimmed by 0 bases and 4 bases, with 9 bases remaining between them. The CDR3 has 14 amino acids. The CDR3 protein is CASSLGSGPDTQYF. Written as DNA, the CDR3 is TGCGCCAGCAGCTTGGGGTCTGGGCCAGATACGCAGTATTTT.

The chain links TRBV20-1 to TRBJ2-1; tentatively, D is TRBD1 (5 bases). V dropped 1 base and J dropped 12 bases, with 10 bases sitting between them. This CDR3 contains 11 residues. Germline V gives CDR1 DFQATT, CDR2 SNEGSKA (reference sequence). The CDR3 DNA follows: TGCAGTGCTAGAGCCCAGGGCGTGCAGTTCTTC. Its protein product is CSARAQGVQFF.

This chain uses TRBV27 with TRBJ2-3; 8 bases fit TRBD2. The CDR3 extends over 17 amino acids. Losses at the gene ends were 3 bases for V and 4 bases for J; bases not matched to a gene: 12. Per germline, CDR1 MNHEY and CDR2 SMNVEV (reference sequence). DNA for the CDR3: TGTGCCAGCAGTTTCGCCCCCCAGCGGGGGTTGGCAGATACGCAGTATTTT. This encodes CASSFAPQRGLADTQYF.

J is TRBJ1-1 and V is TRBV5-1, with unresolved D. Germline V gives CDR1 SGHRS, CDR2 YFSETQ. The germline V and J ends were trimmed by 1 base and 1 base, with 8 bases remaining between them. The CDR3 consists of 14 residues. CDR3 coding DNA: TGCGCCAGCAGCTTGCTGACGGGGAACACTGAAGCTTTCTTT. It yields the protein CASSLLTGNTEAFF.

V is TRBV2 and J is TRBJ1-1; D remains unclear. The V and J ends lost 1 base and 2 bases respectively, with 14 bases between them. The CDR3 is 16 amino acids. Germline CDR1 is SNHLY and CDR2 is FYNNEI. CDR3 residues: CASSEGNLHLNTEAFF. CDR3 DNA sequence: TGTGCCAGCAGTGAAGGAAACCTCCATCTAAACACTGAAGCTTTCTTT. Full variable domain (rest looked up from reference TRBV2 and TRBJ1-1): EPEVTQTPSHQVTQMGQEVILRCVPISNHLYFYWYRQILGQKVEFLVSFYNNEISEKSEIFDDQFSVERPDGSNFTLKIRSTKLEDSAMYFCASSEGNLHLNTEAFFGQGTRLTVV.

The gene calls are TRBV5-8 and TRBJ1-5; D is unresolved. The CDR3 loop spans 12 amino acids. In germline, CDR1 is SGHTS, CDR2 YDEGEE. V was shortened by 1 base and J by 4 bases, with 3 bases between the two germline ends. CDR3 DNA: TGTGCCAGCAGCTTGTATAATCAGCCCCAGCATTTT. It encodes CASSLYNQPQHF. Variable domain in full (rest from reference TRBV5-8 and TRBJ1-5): EAGVTQSPTHLIKTRGQQATLRCSPISGHTSVYWYQQALGLGLQFLLWYDEGEERNRGNFPPRFSGRQFPNYSSELNVNALELEDSALYLCASSLYNQPQHFGDGTRLSIL.

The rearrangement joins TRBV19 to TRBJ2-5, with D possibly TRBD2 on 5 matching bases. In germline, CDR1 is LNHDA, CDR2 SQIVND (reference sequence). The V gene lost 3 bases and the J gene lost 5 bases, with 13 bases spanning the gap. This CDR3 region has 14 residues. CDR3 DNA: TGTGCCAGTAGTATTTCGACGGGATGGGAGACCCAGTACTTC. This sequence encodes CASSISTGWETQYF.

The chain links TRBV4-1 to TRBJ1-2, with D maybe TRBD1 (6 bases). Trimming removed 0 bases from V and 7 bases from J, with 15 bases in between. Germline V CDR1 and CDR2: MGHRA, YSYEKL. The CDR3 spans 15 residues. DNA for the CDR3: TGCGCCAGCAGCCAAGAAGGGGGGGCGCGTGCTGGCTACACCTTC. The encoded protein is CASSQEGGARAGYTF.

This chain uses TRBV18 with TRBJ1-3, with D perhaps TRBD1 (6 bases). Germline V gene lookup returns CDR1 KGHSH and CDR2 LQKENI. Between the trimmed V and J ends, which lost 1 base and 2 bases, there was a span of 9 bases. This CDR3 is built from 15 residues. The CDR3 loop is CASSPQGVPGNTIYF. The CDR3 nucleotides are TGTGCCAGCTCACCACAGGGGGTACCTGGAAACACCATATATTTT. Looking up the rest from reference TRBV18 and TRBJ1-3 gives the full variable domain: NAGVMQNPRHLVRRRGQEARLRCSPMKGHSHVYWYRQLPEEGLKFMVYLQKENIIDESGMPKERFSAEFPKEGPSILRIQQVVRGDSAAYFCASSPQGVPGNTIYFGEGSWLTVV.

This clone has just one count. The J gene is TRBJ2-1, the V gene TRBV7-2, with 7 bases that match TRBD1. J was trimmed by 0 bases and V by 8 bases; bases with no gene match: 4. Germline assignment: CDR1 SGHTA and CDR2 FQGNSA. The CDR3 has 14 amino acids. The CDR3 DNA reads TGTGCCAGCGACAACAGGGGCTCCTACAATGAGCAGTTCTTC. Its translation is CASDNRGSYNEQFF.

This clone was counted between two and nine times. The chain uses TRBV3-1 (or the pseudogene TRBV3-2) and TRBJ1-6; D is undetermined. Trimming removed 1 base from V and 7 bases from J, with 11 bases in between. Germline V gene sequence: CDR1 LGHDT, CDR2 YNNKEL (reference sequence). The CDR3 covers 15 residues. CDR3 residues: CASSQAEGVNSPLHF. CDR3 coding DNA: TGTGCCAGCAGCCAAGCGGAGGGAGTGAATTCACCCCTCCACTTT.

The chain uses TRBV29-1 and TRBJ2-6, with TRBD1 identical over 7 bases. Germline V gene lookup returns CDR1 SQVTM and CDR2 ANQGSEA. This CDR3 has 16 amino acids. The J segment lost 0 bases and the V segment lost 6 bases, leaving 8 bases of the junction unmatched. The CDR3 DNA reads TGCAGCGTCGCCGGGACAGCCGACTCTGGGGCCAACGTCCTGACTTTC. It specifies CSVAGTADSGANVLTF. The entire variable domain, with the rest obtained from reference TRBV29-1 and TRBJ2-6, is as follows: SAVISQKPSRDICQRGTSLTIQCQVDSQVTMMFWYRQQPGQSLTLIATANQGSEATYESGFVIDKFPISRPNLTFSTLTVSNMSPEDSSIYLCSVAGTADSGANVLTFGAGSRLTVL.